The next 15 T cell receptor beta chains were all read from a single sample in a study of CD8+CD57+ T cells in acquired aplastic anemia. TCR beta VDJ and CDR3 profiling used genomic DNA as template. TCRdb re-called the reads with MiXCR, one entry per CDR3 protein. The sample holds 200,000 to 250,000 distinct CDR3 sequences, 61% seen once. The sample consisted of sorted CD4+, CD8+, or CD8+CD57+ T cells (not recorded which) from PBMCs. The receptors here all came from a human donor in good health.

The table lists this clonotype with many counts. The chain is built from TRBV10-2 and TRBJ1-3; a possible D gene is TRBD1 (6 bases). CDR1 is WSHSY, CDR2 SAAADI, per germline. The CDR3 totals 14 residues. The V end lost 6 bases, the J end lost 4 bases, and 13 bases lay between the germline ends. The CDR3 nucleotides are TGCGCCAGCAGAGAGCAGGGGTCAGGAAACACCATATATTTT. The encoded protein is CASREQGSGNTIYF.

The gene calls are TRBV2 and TRBJ2-1; TRBD1 aligns across 7 bases. J lost 10 bases, V lost 4 bases, and 4 bases had no gene match. Per germline, CDR1 SNHLY and CDR2 FYNNEI. The CDR3 is made up of 12 amino acids. DNA of the CDR3: TGTGCCAGCAGTGGACAGGGTCGGGAGCAGTTCTTC. It codes for CASSGQGREQFF. The full variable domain, rest sourced from reference TRBV2 and TRBJ2-1, is EPEVTQTPSHQVTQMGQEVILRCVPISNHLYFYWYRQILGQKVEFLVSFYNNEISEKSEIFDDQFSVERPDGSNFTLKIRSTKLEDSAMYFCASSGQGREQFFGPGTRLTVL.

The V gene is TRBV6-5, the J gene TRBJ1-4, with D maybe TRBD1 (5 bases). The CDR3 consists of 14 residues. CDR1 and CDR2 (germline): MNHEY, SVGAGI. The ends were cut back, 0 bases at V and 4 bases at J, with 6 bases in the middle. CDR3 sequence reads: CASSYSGDNEKLFF. CDR3 DNA: TGTGCCAGCAGTTACTCGGGGGATAATGAAAAACTGTTTTTT.

This chain joins TRBV24-1 and TRBJ2-7, with D possibly matching TRBD2 (5 bases). CDR3 length: 13 amino acids. Germline values: CDR1 KGHDR, CDR2 SFDVKD. V lost 0 bases to trimming and J lost 5 bases, with 7 bases between them. The DNA for the CDR3 is TGTGCCACCAGTGATTTGCCCGGGGACGAGCAGTACTTC. Translation gives CATSDLPGDEQYF.

This clonotype has only one observation. CDR3 in DNA: TGCAGCGTAATAGGGGGGGGCGGGGAGCTGTTTTTT. It specifies CSVIGGGGELFF. The chain has TRBV29-1 and TRBJ2-2; TRBD2 is a possible D gene (7 bases). V lost 6 bases, J lost 7 bases, and 12 bases lay in between. CDR1 and CDR2 from the germline V gene are SQVTM and ANQGSEA. This CDR3 has 12 amino acids.

The rearrangement uses TRBV5-1 and TRBJ1-1; D remains ambiguous. V lost 0 bases, J lost 1 base, and 16 bases lay in between. Per the germline V gene, CDR1 is SGHRS and CDR2 is YFSETQ. CDR3 length: 17 amino acids. The CDR3 region is CASSLGPMMKGNTEAFF. The CDR3 nucleotides read TGCGCCAGCAGCTTGGGACCGATGATGAAGGGGAACACTGAAGCTTTCTTT.

The rearrangement links TRBV20-1 to TRBJ1-2; D not certain. The CDR3 consists of 12 residues. Trimming removed 3 bases from V and 8 bases from J, with 13 bases in between. Per the germline V gene, CDR1 is DFQATT and CDR2 is SNEGSKA (reference sequence). CDR3 in DNA: TGCAGTGCTAGTAGTTGGGAAGGAGGCTACACCTTC. Its protein product is CSASSWEGGYTF.

J is TRBJ1-6 and V is TRBV7-9; D unresolved. The CDR3 is 15 amino acids. Germline assignment: CDR1 SEHNR and CDR2 FQNEAQ (reference sequence). The germline V and J ends were trimmed by 0 bases and 5 bases, with 8 bases remaining between them. CDR3 amino acids: CASSLAGSNNSPLHF. CDR3 DNA: TGTGCCAGCAGCTTAGCGGGGAGTAATAATTCACCCCTCCACTTT. The full variable domain, rest sourced from reference TRBV7-9 and TRBJ1-6, is DTGVSQNPRHKITKRGQNVTFRCDPISEHNRLYWYRQTLGQGPEFLTYFQNEAQLEKSRLLSDRFSAERPKGSFSTLEIQRTEQGDSAMYLCASSLAGSNNSPLHFGNGTRLTVT.

The chain is built from TRBV7-2 and TRBJ2-7; the match to TRBD2 covers 7 bases. Germline CDR1 reads SGHTA; CDR2 reads FQGNSA. The CDR3 is 16 amino acids. V shed 0 bases and J 0 bases; nucleotides not matched to a gene: 5. The chain's CDR3 is CASSLALAVLSYEQYF. The CDR3 DNA follows: TGTGCCAGCAGCTTAGCCCTAGCGGTTCTCTCCTACGAGCAGTACTTC.

This chain joins TRBV5-1 and TRBJ2-1; TRBD2 matches 12 bases. Germline CDR1 reads SGHRS; CDR2 reads YFSETQ. V trimming: 5 bases; J trimming: 5 bases; junction bases outside the gene matches: 8. CDR3 size: 16 residues. The CDR3 loop is CASRELAGGGNNEQFF. In nucleotides, the CDR3 is TGCGCCAGCAGGGAACTAGCGGGAGGCGGCAACAATGAGCAGTTCTTC.

Many counts were recorded for this clonotype. The chain is built from TRBV19 and TRBJ2-3; D ambiguous. Trimming stripped 5 bases from V and 1 base from J, with 4 bases between. The CDR3 runs to 12 residues. CDR1 is LNHDA, CDR2 SQIVND, per germline (reference sequence). The DNA for the CDR3 is TGTGCCAGTAGTGAAGGCACAGATACGCAGTATTTT. This translates into CASSEGTDTQYF.

This clonotype was found many times. V usage is TRBV4-3 and J usage is TRBJ2-7, with D maybe TRBD2 (5 bases). The V gene lost 4 bases and the J gene lost 2 bases, with 12 bases spanning the gap. This CDR3 spans 14 amino acids. Germline V CDR1 and CDR2: LGHNA, YSLEER. DNA of the CDR3: TGCGCCAGCAGCCCTAATCGGGATACCTACGAGCAGTACTTC. As protein: CASSPNRDTYEQYF.

The rearrangement uses TRBV10-3 and TRBJ2-7, with D unclear. V was clipped by 8 bases and J by 1 base, with 6 bases between them. Germline V gives CDR1 ENHRY, CDR2 SYGVKD. The CDR3 extends over 11 amino acids. The CDR3 reads CAIGNSYEQYF. CDR3 DNA sequence: TGTGCCATCGGGAATTCCTACGAGCAGTACTTC.

This chain uses TRBV20-1 with TRBJ2-7, with D perhaps matching TRBD1 (5 bases). The V gene's germline CDR1 is DFQATT and CDR2 SNEGSKA (reference sequence). V lost 0 bases and J 0 bases, leaving 9 bases between the germline ends. CDR3 length: 14 amino acids. The CDR3 is CSARDRGSSYEQYF. The CDR3 DNA reads TGCAGTGCTAGAGATAGGGGCAGCTCCTACGAGCAGTACTTC.

The table lists this clonotype with a few counts. The chain joins TRBV15 to TRBJ2-4; D is unclear. The CDR3 has 14 amino acids. The ends were cut back, 1 base at V and 3 bases at J, with 7 bases in the middle. CDR1 is LNHNV, CDR2 YYDKDF, per germline (reference sequence). Here the CDR3 DNA reads TGTGCCACCAGCAGAGCGGGCAGCAAAAACATTCAGTACTTC. Residues: CATSRAGSKNIQYF. Supplemented by reference TRBV15 and TRBJ2-4, the full variable domain reads DAMVIQNPRYQVTQFGKPVTLSCSQTLNHNVMYWYQQKSSQAPKLLFHYYDKDFNNEADTPDNFQSRRPNTSFCFLDIRSPGLGDTAMYLCATSRAGSKNIQYFGAGTRLSVL.